Listed below are T cell receptor beta chains from one sample, sequenced in a study of blood T cell repertoires in COVID-19. TCRdb's table, derived via immunoSEQ multiplex PCR, lists solely in-frame clones and lacks some. The table has 20,000 to 30,000 clones, 81% seen once. Material for sequencing was peripheral blood. All receptors come from a man in his sixties or seventies with acute or convalescent COVID-19. Both conserved end residues are part of each CDR3. The D gene is left open where the match is weak. A row's size may be missing; if present it is once, few, many or a size class.

-,TRBV11-2,once,TRBJ2-2,CASSLGLYPGELFF,TGTGCCAGCAGCTTAGGACTATACCCCGGGGAGCTGTTTTTT
-,TRBV9,few,TRBJ1-4,CASSAIGTDNEKLFF,TGTGCCAGCAGCGCCATCGGGACTGATAATGAAAAACTGTTTTTT
-,TRBV5-6,once,TRBJ1-4,CASSSARGSANEKLFF,TGTGCCAGCAGCTCCGCTAGGGGTTCGGCTAATGAAAAACTGTTTTTT
-,TRBV6-1,once,TRBJ1-5,CASSEAHSNQPQHF,TGTGCCAGCAGTGAAGCCCATAGCAATCAGCCCCAGCATTTT
-,TRBV23-1,once,TRBJ1-5,CASSLRPQHF,TGCGCCAGCAGCTTGCGGCCCCAGCATTTT
TRBD2,TRBV7-3,-,TRBJ2-1,CASSFSRGGNEQFF,TGTGCCAGCAGCTTCTCCCGCGGGGGCAATGAGCAGTTCTTC
TRBD1,TRBV27,-,TRBJ1-6,CASSFSGQASPLHF,TGTGCCAGCAGTTTCTCCGGACAGGCCTCACCCCTCCACTTT
-,TRBV19,-,TRBJ2-3,CASSRGHIEADTQYF,TGTGCCAGTAGTAGGGGACACATAGAGGCAGATACGCAGTATTTT
-,TRBV27,-,TRBJ2-1,CASSLSADNEQFF,TGTGCCAGCAGTTTATCAGCGGACAATGAGCAGTTCTTC
TRBD2,TRBV9,-,TRBJ2-7,CASSVSGLAYEQYF,TGTGCCAGCAGCGTATCCGGACTAGCGTACGAGCAGTACTTC
-,TRBV19,-,TRBJ2-1,CATYWNEQFF,TGTGCCACCTACTGGAATGAGCAGTTCTTC
-,TRBV7-9,-,TRBJ1-5,CASSLMGGRAQPQHF,TGTGCCAGCAGCTTAATGGGAGGGCGTGCGCAGCCCCAGCATTTT
-,TRBV19,-,TRBJ1-5,CASSTTGGGSNQPQHF,TGTGCCAGTAGTACGACAGGTGGCGGGAGCAATCAGCCCCAGCATTTT
TRBD1,TRBV2,medium-sized,TRBJ1-5,CASSQGAGQPQHF,TGTGCCAGCAGTCAGGGGGCAGGGCAGCCCCAGCATTTT
-,TRBV30,-,TRBJ1-1,CAWSHEDTEAFF,TGTGCCTGGTCCCATGAGGACACTGAAGCTTTCTTT
TRBD2,TRBV14,-,TRBJ2-1,CASSQLLAGSYNEQFF,TGTGCCAGCAGCCAGTTACTAGCGGGCTCCTACAATGAGCAGTTCTTC
TRBD1,TRBV5-1,once,TRBJ2-2,CASSFGQGARTGELFF,TGCGCCAGCAGCTTCGGACAGGGGGCGCGCACCGGGGAGCTGTTTTTT
TRBD2,TRBV5-5,-,TRBJ2-3,CASSREGGTDTQYF,TGTGCCAGCAGCCGGGAGGGGGGAACAGATACGCAGTATTTT
TRBD1,TRBV24-1,-,TRBJ2-2,CATGTQGGGELFF,TGTGCCACCGGAACACAGGGGGGCGGGGAGCTGTTTTTT
-,TRBV14,-,TRBJ2-7,CASSPENWSSYEQYF,TGTGCCAGCAGCCCCGAAAATTGGAGCTCCTACGAGCAGTACTTC
TRBD1,TRBV29-1,once,TRBJ1-2,CSVDGGGQGYGYTF,TGCAGCGTTGACGGGGGTGGACAGGGATATGGCTACACCTTC
-,TRBV7-3,few,TRBJ1-1,CASSFVPGDPEAFF,TGTGCCAGCAGCTTTGTACCAGGGGATCCTGAAGCTTTCTTT
TRBD2,TRBV9,-,TRBJ2-1,CASSAGGLATYNEQFF,TGTGCCAGCAGCGCCGGGGGACTAGCAACCTACAATGAGCAGTTCTTC
TRBD2,TRBV4-2,-,TRBJ2-4,CASSQGSASGGAHIQYF,TGTGCCAGCAGCCAAGGGTCGGCTAGCGGGGGGGCCCACATTCAGTACTTC